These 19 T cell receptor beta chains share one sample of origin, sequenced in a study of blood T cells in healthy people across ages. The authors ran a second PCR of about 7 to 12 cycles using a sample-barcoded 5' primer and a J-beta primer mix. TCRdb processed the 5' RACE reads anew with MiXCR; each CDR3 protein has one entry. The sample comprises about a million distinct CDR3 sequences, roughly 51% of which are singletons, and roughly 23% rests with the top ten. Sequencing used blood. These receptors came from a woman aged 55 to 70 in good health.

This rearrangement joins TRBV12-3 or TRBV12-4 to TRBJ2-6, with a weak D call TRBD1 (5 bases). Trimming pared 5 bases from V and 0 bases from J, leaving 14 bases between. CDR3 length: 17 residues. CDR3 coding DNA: TGTGCCAGCAGTAAGACCGACAGCCCCTCTGGGGCCAACGTCCTGACTTTC. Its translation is CASSKTDSPSGANVLTF.

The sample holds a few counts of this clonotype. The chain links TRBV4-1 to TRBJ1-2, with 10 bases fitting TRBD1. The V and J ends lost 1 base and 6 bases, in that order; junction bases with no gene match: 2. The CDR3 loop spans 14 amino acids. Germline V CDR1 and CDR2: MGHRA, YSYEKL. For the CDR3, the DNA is TGCGCCAGCAGCCAAGGGACAGGGGGGAATGGCTACACCTTC. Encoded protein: CASSQGTGGNGYTF.

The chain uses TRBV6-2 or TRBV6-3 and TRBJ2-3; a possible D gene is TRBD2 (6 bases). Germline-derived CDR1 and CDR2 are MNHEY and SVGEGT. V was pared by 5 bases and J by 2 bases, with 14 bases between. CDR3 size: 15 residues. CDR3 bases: TGTGCCAGCAGTCACCGGGCGGGAATCACAGATACGCAGTATTTT. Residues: CASSHRAGITDTQYF.

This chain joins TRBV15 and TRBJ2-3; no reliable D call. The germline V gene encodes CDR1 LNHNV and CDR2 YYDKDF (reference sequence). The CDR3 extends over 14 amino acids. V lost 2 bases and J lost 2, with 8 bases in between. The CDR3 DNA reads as TGTGCCACCAGCAGACCTCCCCCCACAGATACGCAGTATTTT. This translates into CATSRPPPTDTQYF. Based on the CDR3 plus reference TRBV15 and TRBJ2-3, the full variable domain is DAMVIQNPRYQVTQFGKPVTLSCSQTLNHNVMYWYQQKSSQAPKLLFHYYDKDFNNEADTPDNFQSRRPNTSFCFLDIRSPGLGDTAMYLCATSRPPPTDTQYFGPGTRLTVL.

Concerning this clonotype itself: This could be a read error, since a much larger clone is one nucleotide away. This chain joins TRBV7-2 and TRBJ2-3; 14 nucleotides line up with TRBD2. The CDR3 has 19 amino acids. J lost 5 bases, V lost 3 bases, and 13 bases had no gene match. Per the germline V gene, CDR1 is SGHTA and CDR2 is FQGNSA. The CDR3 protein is CASSFFRGTSGSRKDTQYF. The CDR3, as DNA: TGTGCCAGCAGCTTCTTCCGCGGGACTAGCGGGAGCCGTAAAGATACGCAGTATTTT.

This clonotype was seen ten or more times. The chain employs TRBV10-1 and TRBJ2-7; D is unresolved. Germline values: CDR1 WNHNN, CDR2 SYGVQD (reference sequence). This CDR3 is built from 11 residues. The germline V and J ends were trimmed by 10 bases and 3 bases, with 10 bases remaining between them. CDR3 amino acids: CATRKDYEQYF. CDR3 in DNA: TGCGCCACCAGAAAGGACTACGAGCAGTACTTC.

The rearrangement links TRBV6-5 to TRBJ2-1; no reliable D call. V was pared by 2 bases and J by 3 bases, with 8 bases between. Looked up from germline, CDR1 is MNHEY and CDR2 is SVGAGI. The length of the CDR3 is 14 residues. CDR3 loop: CASSYDSNYNEQFF. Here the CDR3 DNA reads TGTGCCAGCAGTTACGATTCAAACTACAATGAGCAGTTCTTC.

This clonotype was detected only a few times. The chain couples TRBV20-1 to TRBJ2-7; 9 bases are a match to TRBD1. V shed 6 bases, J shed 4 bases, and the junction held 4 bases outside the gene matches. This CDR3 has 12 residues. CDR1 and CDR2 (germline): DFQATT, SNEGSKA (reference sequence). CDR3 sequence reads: CSATDRGYEQYF. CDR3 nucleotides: TGCAGTGCCACGGACAGGGGATACGAGCAGTACTTC.

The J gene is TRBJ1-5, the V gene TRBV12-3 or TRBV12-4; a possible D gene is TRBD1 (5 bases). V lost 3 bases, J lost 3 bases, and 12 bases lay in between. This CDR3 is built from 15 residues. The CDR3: CASSFYRGPNQPQHF. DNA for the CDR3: TGTGCCAGCAGTTTTTATCGGGGACCCAATCAGCCCCAGCATTTT.

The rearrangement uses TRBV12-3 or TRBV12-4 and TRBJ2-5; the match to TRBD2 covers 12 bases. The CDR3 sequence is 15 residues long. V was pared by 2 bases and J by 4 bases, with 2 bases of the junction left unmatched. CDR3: CASSLPGLAGETQYF. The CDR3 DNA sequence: TGTGCCAGCAGTTTACCGGGACTAGCGGGAGAGACCCAGTACTTC.

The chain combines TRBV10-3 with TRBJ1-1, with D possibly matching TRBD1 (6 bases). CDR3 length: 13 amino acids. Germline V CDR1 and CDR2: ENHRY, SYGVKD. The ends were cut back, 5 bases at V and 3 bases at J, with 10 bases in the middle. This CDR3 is CAISYSGDTEAFF. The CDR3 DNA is TGTGCCATCAGTTACTCAGGGGACACTGAAGCTTTCTTT.

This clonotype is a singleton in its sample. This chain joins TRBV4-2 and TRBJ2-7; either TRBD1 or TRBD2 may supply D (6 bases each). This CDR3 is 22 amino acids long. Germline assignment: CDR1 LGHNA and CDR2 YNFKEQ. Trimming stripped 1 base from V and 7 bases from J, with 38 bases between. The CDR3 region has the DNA TGTGCCAGCAGCCAAGTCTCTCTAGGAGGGGGAGGCCCTCAAGGGTGGGTCAATGAGCAGTACTTC. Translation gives CASSQVSLGGGGPQGWVNEQYF.

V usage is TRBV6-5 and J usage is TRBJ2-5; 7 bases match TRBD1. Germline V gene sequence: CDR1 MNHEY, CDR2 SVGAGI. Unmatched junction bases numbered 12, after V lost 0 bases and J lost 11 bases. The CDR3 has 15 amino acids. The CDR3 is CASSYSNVRGNEQYF. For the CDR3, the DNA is TGTGCCAGCAGTTACTCGAATGTCAGGGGGAATGAGCAGTACTTC.

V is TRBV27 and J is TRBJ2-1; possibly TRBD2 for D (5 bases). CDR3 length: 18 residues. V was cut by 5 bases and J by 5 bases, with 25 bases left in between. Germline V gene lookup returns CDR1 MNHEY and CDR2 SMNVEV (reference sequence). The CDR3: CASSPSPPGWLSDNEQFF. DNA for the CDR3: TGTGCCAGCAGTCCATCCCCCCCGGGATGGTTGTCTGACAATGAGCAGTTCTTC.

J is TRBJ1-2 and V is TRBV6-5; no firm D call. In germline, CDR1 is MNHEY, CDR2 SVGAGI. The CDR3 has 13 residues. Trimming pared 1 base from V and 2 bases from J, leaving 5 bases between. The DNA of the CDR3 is TGTGCCAGCAGTTACTTGGGGAACTATGGCTACACCTTC. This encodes CASSYLGNYGYTF.

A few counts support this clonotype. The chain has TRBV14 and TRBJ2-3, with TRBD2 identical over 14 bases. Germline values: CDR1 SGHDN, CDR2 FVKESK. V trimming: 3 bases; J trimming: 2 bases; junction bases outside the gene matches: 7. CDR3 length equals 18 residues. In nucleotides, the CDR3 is TGTGCCAGCAGCCAGGGGACTAGCGGGAGCTGGACCACAGATACGCAGTATTTT. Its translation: CASSQGTSGSWTTDTQYF.

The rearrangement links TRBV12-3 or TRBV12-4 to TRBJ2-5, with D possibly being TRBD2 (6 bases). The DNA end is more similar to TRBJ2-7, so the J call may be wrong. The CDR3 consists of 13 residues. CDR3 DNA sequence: TGTGCCAGCACCGAGCGGGCCACCTACGAGCAGTACTTC. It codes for CASTERATYEQYF.

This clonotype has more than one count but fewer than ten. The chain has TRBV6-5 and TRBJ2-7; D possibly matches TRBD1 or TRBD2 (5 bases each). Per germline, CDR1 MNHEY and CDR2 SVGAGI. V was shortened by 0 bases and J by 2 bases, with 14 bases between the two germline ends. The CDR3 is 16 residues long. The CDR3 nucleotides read TGTGCCAGCAGTTACTCGCTCGGGACCGATGCCTACGAGCAGTACTTC. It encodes CASSYSLGTDAYEQYF.

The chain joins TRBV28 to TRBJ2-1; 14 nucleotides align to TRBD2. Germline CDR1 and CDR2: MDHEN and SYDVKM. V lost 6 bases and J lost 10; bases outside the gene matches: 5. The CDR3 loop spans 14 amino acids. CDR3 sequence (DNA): TGTGCCAGCAGGACTAGCGGGAGGGCAGAGGAGCAGTTCTTC. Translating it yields CASRTSGRAEEQFF.